One sample yielded the 2 T cell receptor beta chains listed below, sequenced in a study of siplizumab effects on memory and regulatory T cells. Sequencing used immunoSEQ multiplex PCR; TCRdb keeps in-frame clones, though not all of them. Among about 69,000 clones listed, over 75% were seen once. The sample consisted of Tregs sorted from blood. The receptors were gathered from a human donor in good health.

The rearrangement uses TRBV18 and TRBJ1-5; D is unclear. Germline V CDR1 and CDR2: KGHSH, LQKENI. The CDR3 length is 14 residues. V was pared by 3 bases and J by 1 base, with 7 bases between. CDR3 sequence reads: CASSPSNSNQPQHF. CDR3 sequence (DNA): TGTGCCAGCTCACCGAGCAACAGCAATCAGCCCCAGCATTTT.

The chain combines TRBV27 with TRBJ2-3; 10 positions agree with TRBD2. Germline loops: CDR1 MNHEY, CDR2 SMNVEV (reference sequence). The V segment lost 5 bases and the J segment 14 bases; nucleotides outside the gene matches: 10. The CDR3 is made up of 13 amino acids. The DNA for the CDR3 is TGTGCCAGCAGTCCTCGCGGACTAGCGGCTCGGTATTTT. Translating it yields CASSPRGLAARYF.